This is a list of T cell receptor gamma chains from one sample in a study of gammadelta T cells in human blood. TCRdb re-analyzed the RT-PCR reads via CATT. The data contain roughly 140 gamma-chain clones, more than 30% of them singletons. Sequencing was performed on Vgamma9Vdelta2 gamma-delta T cells from cord blood. Every receptor here comes from a newborn. Each CDR3 is given with its conserved first and last residue. Not all rows give a size; the values are once, few, many and, for expanded clones, a class.

v_call,cdr3_length,j_call,clone_size,cdr3_aa,cdr3_nt
TRGV2,14,TRGJ1/TRGJ2,large,CATWDGRGYYKKLF,TGTGCCACCTGGGACGGGCGGGGTTATTATAAGAAACTCTTT
TRGV9,17,TRGJP,NA,CALWEGIQELGKKIKVF,TGTGCCTTGTGGGAGGGGATTCAAGAGTTGGGCAAAAAAATCAAGGTATTT
TRGV9,13,TRGJP1,hyperexpanded,CALWDTTGWFKIF,TGTGCCTTGTGGGATACCACTGGTTGGTTCAAGATATTT
TRGV9,16,TRGJP,NA,CALWEGQELGKKIKVF,TGTGCCTTGTGGGAGGGCCAAGAGTTGGGCAAAAAAATCAAGGTATTT
TRGV9,17,TRGJP,hyperexpanded,CALWETFKELGKKIKVF,TGTGCCTTGTGGGAGACCTTTAAAGAGTTGGGCAAAAAAATCAAGGTATTT
TRGV9,17,TRGJP,hyperexpanded,CALWEVHSGLGKKIKVF,TGTGCCTTGTGGGAGGTGCACAGTGGGTTGGGCAAAAAAATCAAGGTATTT
TRGV9,12,TRGJ1/TRGJ2,once,CALWDSLCKKLF,TGTGCCTTGTGGGATTCTCTTTGCAAGAAACTCTTT
TRGV10,14,TRGJP1,large,CAAWDYGTGWFKIF,TGTGCTGCGTGGGATTATGGCACTGGTTGGTTCAAGATATTT
TRGV9,17,TRGJ1/TRGJ2,hyperexpanded,CALWEVPSGIRPRKKLF,TGTGCCTTGTGGGAGGTACCTTCGGGAATTCGACCTAGAAAGAAACTCTTT
TRGV2,16,TRGJP1,NA,CATWDKGWTTGWFKIF,TGTGCCACCTGGGACAAGGGGTGGACCACTGGTTGGTTCAAGATATTT
TRGV2,10,TRGJ1/TRGJ2,hyperexpanded,CATWALKKLF,TGTGCCACCTGGGCTTTAAAGAAACTCTTT
TRGV9,17,TRGJP,large,CALWEDFQELGKKIKVF,TGTGCCTTGTGGGAGGATTTTCAAGAGTTGGGCAAAAAAATCAAGGTATTT
TRGV9,17,TRGJP,hyperexpanded,CALWEVLQELGKKIKVF,TGTGCCTTGTGGGAGGTGCTTCAAGAGTTGGGCAAAAAAATCAAGGTATTT